This entry lists 6 T cell receptor beta chains sequenced from one sample in a study of T-cell memory formation after mild COVID-19. TCRdb reprocessed the 5' RACE reads with MiXCR, giving one entry per CDR3 protein. The sample consists of about 620,000 distinct CDR3 sequences, roughly 18% of them appearing once. The specimen sequenced was PBMCs or a T cell subset sorted from them (not recorded which). The receptors derive from an adult woman who had mild COVID-19 (a few samples of this study predate the infection). Cell type and time point are not known.

At least ten counts were recorded for this clonotype. V is TRBV6-5 and J is TRBJ1-1; D possibly corresponds to TRBD1 (5 bases). V was trimmed by 5 bases and J by 4 bases, leaving 11 bases between them. Germline V lookup: CDR1 MNHEY, CDR2 SVGAGI. This CDR3 contains 13 residues. As DNA, the CDR3 is TGTGCCAGCAGTGTCAGGGAAGGCACTGAAGCTTTCTTT. The encoded protein is CASSVREGTEAFF.

This clonotype appeared a few times. V and J are TRBV7-9 and TRBJ1-1, with D hard to call. Germline V gene lookup returns CDR1 SEHNR and CDR2 FQNEAQ (reference sequence). The CDR3 length is 14 residues. Trimming removed 5 bases at V and 0 bases at J, with 10 bases between. The CDR3 loop is CASSGVSLNTEAFF. In DNA, the CDR3 is TGTGCCAGCAGCGGGGTAAGCCTGAACACTGAAGCTTTCTTT.

Only a few counts were recorded for this clonotype. The CDR3 DNA reads as TGTGCCAGCAGCCGCTATAACAACGCGTTCGGGACAGGGAGGACTCGTGTCACTGAAGCTTTCTTT. Translating gives CASSRYNNAFGTGRTRVTEAFF. The chain employs TRBV7-8 and TRBJ1-1; 9 nucleotides align to TRBD1. The CDR3 has 22 residues. CDR1 SGHVS and CDR2 FQNEAQ come from the germline V gene. V shed 5 bases, J shed 4 bases, and the junction held 29 bases outside the gene matches.

This CDR3 reads CATSRSSGTAGELFF. Written as DNA, the CDR3 is TGTGCCACCAGCAGATCTAGCGGGACCGCCGGGGAGCTGTTTTTT. V is TRBV15 and J is TRBJ2-2, with TRBD2 matching over 9 bases. The CDR3 spans 15 residues. J lost 6 bases, V lost 2 bases, and 4 bases had no gene match. Germline V gene lookup returns CDR1 LNHNV and CDR2 YYDKDF (reference sequence).

This clonotype was counted ten times or more. The germline gene is not matched at one end of the junction; a read error may be the cause. The chain recombines TRBV5-1 with TRBJ2-3; possibly TRBD2 for D (6 bases). The CDR3 loop spans 14 amino acids. CDR1 and CDR2 from the germline V gene are SGHRS and YFSETQ. The CDR3 DNA is TGTGCCAGCAGCCTCGGGACTGCAACAGATACGCAGTATTTT. Its translation: CASSLGTATDTQYF. Full variable domain (missing parts from reference TRBV5-1 and TRBJ2-3): KAGVTQTPRYLIKTRGQQVTLSCSPISGHRSVSWYQQTPGQGLQFLFEYFSETQRNKGNFPGRFSGRQFSNSRSEMNVSTLELGDSALYLCASSLGTATDTQYFGPGTRLTVL.

This clonotype turned up a few times. The chain recombines TRBV5-1 with TRBJ2-1; D tentatively fits TRBD1 or TRBD2 (5 bases each). Germline V CDR1 and CDR2: SGHRS, YFSETQ. The CDR3 consists of 16 residues. V lost 0 bases, J lost 8 bases, and 18 bases lay in between. CDR3 DNA: TGCGCCAGCAGCTTGGTGGGGACGCTAGCTGGTGATGAGCAGTTCTTC. The encoded protein is CASSLVGTLAGDEQFF. The entire variable domain, with the rest obtained from reference TRBV5-1 and TRBJ2-1, is as follows: KAGVTQTPRYLIKTRGQQVTLSCSPISGHRSVSWYQQTPGQGLQFLFEYFSETQRNKGNFPGRFSGRQFSNSRSEMNVSTLELGDSALYLCASSLVGTLAGDEQFFGPGTRLTVL.